The rows below give T cell receptor beta chains drawn from one sample of a study of neurological immune-mediated disorders. In TCRdb, the 5' RACE reads were re-called with MiXCR into one record per CDR3 protein. The data show some 19,000 distinct CDR3 sequences, about 18% seen once. Sequences were obtained from CD8+ T cells from blood. The source is a woman under 30 with multiple sclerosis. CDR3s include the opening cysteine and the closing phenylalanine or tryptophan. D genes are given only for firm matches. The size of a clone is reported for some rows only, either as once, few or many, or as a class for expanded clones.

j_call clone_size v_call d_call cdr3_aa cdr3_nt
TRBJ2-3 many TRBV11-2 TRBD2 CASSLASASGRTDTQYF TGTGCCAGCAGCTTAGCCTCGGCTAGCGGGAGAACAGATACGCAGTATTTT
TRBJ1-1 many TRBV5-1 NA CASRPNAPNTEAFF TGCGCCAGCAGACCAAACGCCCCGAACACTGAAGCTTTCTTT
TRBJ2-1 NA TRBV13 NA CASSSGGNEQFF TGTGCCAGCAGTTCAGGGGGGAATGAGCAGTTCTTC
TRBJ2-3 NA TRBV5-1 NA CASSLAARTSTDTQYF TGCGCCAGCAGCTTGGCGGCTAGAACTAGCACAGATACGCAGTATTTT
TRBJ1-1 NA TRBV20-1 TRBD1 CSAEGQGFEAFF TGCAGTGCTGAAGGACAGGGGTTTGAAGCTTTCTTT
TRBJ1-2 NA TRBV2 NA CASEKSLATHYGYTF TGTGCCAGCGAAAAAAGTCTCGCCACCCACTATGGCTACACCTTC
TRBJ1-2 many TRBV28 TRBD1 CASSPRVTGGLETF TGTGCCAGCAGTCCCCGTGTTACAGGGGGGCTGGAGACCTTC
TRBJ2-3 many TRBV25-1 TRBD2 CASSDPRTSQYTDTQYF TGTGCCAGCAGTGACCCCAGGACTAGCCAATACACAGATACGCAGTATTTT
TRBJ2-1 many TRBV5-4 NA CASSWGDSPANEQFF TGTGCCAGCAGCTGGGGGGACTCCCCGGCGAATGAGCAGTTCTTC
TRBJ1-1 many TRBV29-1 NA CSVVSENTEAFF TGCAGCGTTGTTAGCGAGAACACTGAAGCTTTCTTT
TRBJ2-5 NA TRBV3-1 NA CASSQGAKETQYF TGTGCCAGCAGCCAAGGAGCTAAAGAGACCCAGTACTTC
TRBJ2-2 many TRBV7-9 NA CASSSPSGAFVLNTGELFF TGTGCCAGCAGCTCTCCATCGGGAGCCTTCGTCCTGAACACCGGGGAGCTGTTTTTT
TRBJ2-2 many TRBV6-5 NA CASSYGYTGELFF TGTGCCAGCAGTTATGGCTACACCGGGGAGCTGTTTTTT
TRBJ2-3 many TRBV14 NA CASSQMGFLGADTQYF TGTGCCAGCAGCCAAATGGGCTTCCTAGGCGCAGATACGCAGTATTTT
TRBJ2-1 NA TRBV20-1 TRBD2 CSAVLADSYNEQFF TGCAGTGCGGTGCTAGCGGACTCCTACAATGAGCAGTTCTTC
TRBJ2-4 many TRBV20-1 NA CSVLAVAKNIQYF TGCAGTGTTCTGGCGGTAGCCAAAAACATTCAGTACTTC
TRBJ2-3 many TRBV20-1 NA CSAKLPGAFTDTQYF TGCAGTGCAAAGCTCCCGGGAGCTTTCACAGATACGCAGTATTTT
TRBJ2-5 NA TRBV9 TRBD1 CASSVSDRGRETQYF TGTGCCAGCAGCGTAAGTGACAGGGGTCGAGAGACCCAGTACTTC
TRBJ2-4 many TRBV3-1 TRBD2 CASSQDVTPGGIQYF TGTGCCAGCAGCCAAGATGTCACCCCGGGAGGCATTCAGTACTTC
TRBJ1-1 many TRBV29-1 TRBD1 CSVDGDRNTEAFF TGCAGCGTTGATGGGGACAGGAACACTGAAGCTTTCTTT
TRBJ2-5 many TRBV7-9 NA CASSIEGQQETQYF TGTGCCAGCAGCATCGAGGGCCAACAAGAGACCCAGTACTTC
TRBJ2-1 many TRBV25-1 TRBD2 CASSEREWNVNEQFF TGTGCCAGCAGTGAGCGGGAGTGGAATGTAAATGAGCAGTTCTTC
TRBJ2-1 many TRBV7-2 NA CASSLEPRTDEQFF TGTGCCAGCAGCTTAGAACCCAGAACCGATGAGCAGTTCTTC
TRBJ2-2 many TRBV7-6 TRBD1 CASSLESGGNTGELFF TGTGCCAGCAGCTTAGAATCAGGGGGGAACACCGGGGAGCTGTTTTTT
TRBJ1-2 medium-sized TRBV9 NA CASSVAGDGLNYGYTF TGTGCCAGCAGCGTAGCTGGCGACGGCCTGAACTATGGCTACACCTTC
TRBJ1-2 NA TRBV10-3 NA CAISDRGSNYGYTF TGTGCCATCAGTGACCGGGGGTCTAACTATGGCTACACCTTC
TRBJ2-1 many TRBV5-1 TRBD2 CASSLSPAGEHNEQFF TGCGCCAGCAGCTTATCCCCAGCGGGAGAACACAATGAGCAGTTCTTC
TRBJ2-4 medium-sized TRBV28 TRBD2 CASSLSPYSGGWENIQYF TGTGCCAGCAGTTTGTCCCCTTATAGCGGGGGGTGGGAAAACATTCAGTACTTC
TRBJ2-3 many TRBV7-8 NA CASSLRTSGYITDTQYF TGTGCCAGCAGCTTACGTACAAGCGGGTACATCACAGATACGCAGTATTTT
TRBJ2-1 many TRBV5-1 TRBD1 CASSLGRGLNEQFF TGCGCCAGCAGCTTAGGCAGGGGGCTAAATGAGCAGTTCTTC
TRBJ2-5 NA TRBV2 NA CASSEPIGQDQETQYF TGTGCCAGCAGCGAACCCATTGGACAAGACCAAGAGACCCAGTACTTC
TRBJ2-2 medium-sized TRBV12-3/TRBV12-4 NA CASSPGPTGELFF TGTGCCAGCAGCCCCGGGCCTACCGGGGAGCTGTTTTTT
TRBJ2-5 many TRBV3-1 NA CASSQGGTEEGYQETQYF TGTGCCAGCAGCCAAGGGGGGACGGAGGAGGGGTACCAAGAGACCCAGTACTTC
TRBJ2-3 many TRBV7-9 TRBD1 CASSLAETGGTDTQYF TGTGCCAGCAGCTTAGCGGAAACAGGGGGCACAGATACGCAGTATTTT
TRBJ2-1 many TRBV15 TRBD1 CATATGGSVNEQFF TGTGCCACCGCAACAGGGGGCTCAGTCAATGAGCAGTTCTTC
TRBJ1-2 NA TRBV12-3/TRBV12-4 TRBD1 CASSLGQGDYGYTF TGTGCCAGCAGTTTGGGACAGGGTGACTATGGCTACACCTTC
TRBJ2-5 many TRBV20-1 NA CSALEIGSRGLTQYF TGCAGTGCTTTAGAGATAGGGTCCCGGGGTTTGACCCAGTACTTC
TRBJ1-2 many TRBV5-1 NA CASSLSGKNYGYTF TGCGCCAGCAGCTTGAGTGGGAAGAACTATGGCTACACCTTC
TRBJ2-7 medium-sized TRBV3-1 NA CASSQDLSTYEQYF TGTGCCAGCAGCCAAGATTTATCTACCTACGAGCAGTACTTC
TRBJ1-2 NA TRBV9 TRBD1 CASSTPRTGGGYTF TGTGCCAGCAGCACCCCGCGGACAGGGGGCGGCTACACCTTC
TRBJ2-5 many TRBV5-1 TRBD1 CASSLEDRGQETQYF TGCGCCAGCAGCTTGGAAGACAGGGGACAAGAGACCCAGTACTTC
TRBJ1-1 many TRBV5-5 NA CASSLNAYTEAFF TGTGCCAGCAGCTTGAATGCGTACACTGAAGCTTTCTTT
TRBJ2-3 NA TRBV7-8 TRBD2 CASSLGSTSGGRDTQYF TGTGCCAGCAGCTTAGGCTCGACTAGCGGGGGTAGGGATACGCAGTATTTT
TRBJ2-1 many TRBV7-9 TRBD2 CASSLNLTSGVAYNEQFF TGTGCCAGCAGCTTGAACTTGACTAGCGGGGTAGCCTACAATGAGCAGTTCTTC
TRBJ2-1 NA TRBV28 NA CAAAGQAEYNEQFF TGTGCCGCCGCCGGGCAAGCGGAATACAATGAGCAGTTCTTC
TRBJ2-4 many TRBV4-3 NA CASSQDRAVIAKNIQYF TGCGCCAGCAGCCAAGATAGGGCGGTCATAGCCAAAAACATTCAGTACTTC
TRBJ2-3 medium-sized TRBV9 TRBD2 CASSVPTSGIDTQYF TGTGCCAGCAGCGTACCCACTAGCGGAATAGATACGCAGTATTTT
TRBJ2-5 many TRBV18 TRBD1 CASSPSTGTVQETQYF TGTGCCAGCTCACCATCTACCGGGACAGTACAAGAGACCCAGTACTTC
TRBJ1-5 many TRBV2 TRBD1 CASRGTGGGQPQHF TGTGCCAGCAGGGGGACAGGGGGCGGACAGCCCCAGCATTTT
TRBJ2-3 medium-sized TRBV4-3 NA CASSQEGGTDTQYF TGCGCCAGCAGCCAAGAGGGTGGCACAGATACGCAGTATTTT
TRBJ1-2 many TRBV7-8 TRBD1 CASSLRGTGGPGYTF TGTGCCAGCAGCTTGCGGGGGACAGGGGGTCCTGGCTACACCTTC
TRBJ1-1 many TRBV28 NA CASSLRVARAEAFF TGTGCCAGCAGTCTCAGGGTTGCGAGGGCTGAAGCTTTCTTT